This T cell receptor beta chain was captured by sequencing in a study of graft-versus-host responses after intestinal transplantation. About the study: Multivisceral, liver-intestinal, or isolated intestinal transplants were given to recipients. Anti-thymocyte globulin was used for induction in all recipients, who then took tacrolimus and steroids for roughly three years.

The sample holds one count of this clone. Its cognate antigen is unknown. Measured with immunoSEQ multiplex PCR; TCRdb has only the in-frame clones, and not every one. The sample includes roughly 10,000 clones, 80% to 95% seen only once; the top ten take roughly 3.7%. The V end was cut by 0 bases, the J end by 0 bases, with 8 bases between. The CDR3 length is 15 residues. The germline gives CDR1 KGHSH, CDR2 LQKENI. Study-level findings and limits: After transplant, early declines in HvG clones were associated with peak levels of circulating GvH clones. Graft-versus-host to host-versus-graft clonal ratios in allografts were high in patients with graft-donor T cell macrochimerism.

This clonotype was obtained from a human patient who received an intestinal transplant, so some T cells may come from the graft donor. The chain has TRBV18 and TRBJ1-2; weak D call: TRBD1 (5 bases). The sequencing here drew on PBMCs, taken more than 40 days after intestinal transplantation. The CDR3 nucleotides read TGTGCCAGCTCACCACCGAGGGGAACTAACTATGGCTACACCTTC. Its protein is CASSPPRGTNYGYTF.